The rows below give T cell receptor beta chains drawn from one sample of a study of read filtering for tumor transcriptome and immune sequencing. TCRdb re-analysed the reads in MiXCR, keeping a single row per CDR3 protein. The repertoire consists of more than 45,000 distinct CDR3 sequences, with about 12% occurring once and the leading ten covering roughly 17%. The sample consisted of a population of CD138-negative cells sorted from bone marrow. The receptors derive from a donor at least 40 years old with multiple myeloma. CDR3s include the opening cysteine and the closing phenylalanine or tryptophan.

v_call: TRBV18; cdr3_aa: CASSLTGFGLTEAFF
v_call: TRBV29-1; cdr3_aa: CSVDRTSGTGELFF
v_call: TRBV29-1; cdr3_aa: CSVGAGFSYNEQFF
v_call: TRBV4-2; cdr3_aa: CASSQSTQGPNSNQPQHF
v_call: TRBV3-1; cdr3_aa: CASSQDHDSDRPQHF
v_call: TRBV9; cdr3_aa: CASSVEQGASSPLHF
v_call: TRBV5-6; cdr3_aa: CASSPDGQGNEKLFF
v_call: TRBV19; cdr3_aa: CASSINGGGWDEQFF
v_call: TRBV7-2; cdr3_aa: CASSSGTLAKNIQCF
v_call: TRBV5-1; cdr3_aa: CASNTGVEDQETQYF
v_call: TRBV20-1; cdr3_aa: CSAPTSSDTQYF
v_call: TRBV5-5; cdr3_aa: CASSTVSSGANVLTF
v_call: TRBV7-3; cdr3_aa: CASSQLAFHEQYF
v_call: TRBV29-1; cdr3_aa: CSVFSSGGGFQETQYF
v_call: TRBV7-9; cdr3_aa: CASSLVDRANTEAFF
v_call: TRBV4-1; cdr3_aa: CASSQGQGFNEKLFF
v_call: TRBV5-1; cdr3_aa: CASGSDRNTEAFF
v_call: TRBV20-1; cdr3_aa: CSASRRGLQTVSYEQYF
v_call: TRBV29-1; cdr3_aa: CSSTFGGTEAFF
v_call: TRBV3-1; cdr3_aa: CASSHRVDEQFF
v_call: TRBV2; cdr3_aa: CASKGQPKNNEQFF
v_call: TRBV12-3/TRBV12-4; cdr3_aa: CASSLAGVWDQPQHF
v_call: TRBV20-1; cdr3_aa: CSARASGPRGYEQYF
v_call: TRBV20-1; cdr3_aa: CSARDSRLAGGPETQYF
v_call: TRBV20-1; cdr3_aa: CSARPGLNTEAFF
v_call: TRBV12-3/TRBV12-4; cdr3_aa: CASSQQGIGTGEPFF
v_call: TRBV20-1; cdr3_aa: CSAGLDTEAFF
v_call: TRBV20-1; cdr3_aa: CSAFPRTSWYNEQFF
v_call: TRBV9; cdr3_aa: CASSGGPGADTQYF
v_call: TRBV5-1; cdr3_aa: CASSSGESGGPQETQYF
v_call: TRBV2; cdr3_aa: CASREWTNTGELFF
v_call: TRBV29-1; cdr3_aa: CSVEGGGKITQETQYF
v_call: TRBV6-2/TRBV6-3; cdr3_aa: CASSAPQIYEQYF
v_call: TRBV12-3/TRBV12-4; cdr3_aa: CATSSARGLFF
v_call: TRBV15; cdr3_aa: CATSRKGLTGEQYF
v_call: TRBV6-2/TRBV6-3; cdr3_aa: CASTVLQGSEQYF
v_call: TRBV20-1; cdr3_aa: CSAREWTTDTQYF
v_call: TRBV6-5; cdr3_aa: CASRGQRSSYEQYF
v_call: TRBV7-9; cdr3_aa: CASSAKWAGNNNEQFF
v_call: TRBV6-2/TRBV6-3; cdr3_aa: CASNAAGVGSQPQHF
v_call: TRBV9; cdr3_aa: CASSVRRGGPTDTQYF
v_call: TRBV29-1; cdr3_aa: CSVRGGGEQYF
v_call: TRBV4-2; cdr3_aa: CASSQAGSGAQYF
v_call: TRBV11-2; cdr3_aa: CASSSQTGMNTEAFF
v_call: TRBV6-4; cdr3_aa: CAGSGEINQPQHF
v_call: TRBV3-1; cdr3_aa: CASSQDRGWNQPQHF
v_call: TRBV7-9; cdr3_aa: CASNRQGDQPQHF
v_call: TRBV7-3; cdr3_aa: CASSLDRNTSYEQYF